The TCR beta chain under discussion was sequenced for a study of identifying expanded T cells in peripheral blood. TCRdb keeps only in-frame clones here, not all; method: immunoSEQ multiplex PCR. The table includes some 95,000 clones, approximately 86% detected once. Collection occurred without any documented infections or immune events in donors. The CDR3 consists of 15 residues. The ends lost 0 bases at V and 4 bases at J; junction bases unmatched: 7. CDR1 is SQVTM, CDR2 ANQGSEA, per germline. Notes on this clone: Antigen unknown.

Study conclusions and caveats: Roughly 2-week clone count variance significantly increased as total template count grew. Approximately 1.2 clones differed between technical replicates, versus approximately 16 and 19 over time.

The source is a person aged 18-69 years in good health. The sequencing input was blood. V and J are TRBV29-1 and TRBJ1-2; TRBD1 agrees at 8 bases. The CDR3: CSVEDPGQDIYGYTF. CDR3 nucleotide sequence: TGCAGCGTTGAAGATCCGGGACAGGATATCTATGGCTACACCTTC.